This T cell receptor beta chain was sequenced during a study of neurological immune-mediated disorders (dated by TCRdb to about 2019). Context from the whole study: The study compared peripheral blood TCR-beta repertoires of HTLV-I-associated myelopathy (HAM/TSP) patients, multiple sclerosis patients and healthy controls using UMI-based sequencing. Longitudinal samples, technical triplicates and paired sorted CD4+ and CD8+ T-cell subsets, alongside PBMC samples, were included among the approximately 98 TCR-beta libraries. Longitudinal HAM/TSP and healthy donors had 3 time-points each (roughly 3-40 month intervals). Of the roughly 68 subjects in the cohort, approximately 15 were HAM/TSP patients, some 34 were multiple sclerosis patients, and about 20 were healthy controls. The paper's findings and limits, for the study overall: TCR clonal expansion was highest in HAM/TSP patients and lowest in MS patients, with MS patients falling below even healthy controls. No identical CDR3 amino acid sequences were found to be shared among expanded clones across subjects, suggesting that TCR-beta repertoires were private in all groups.

The table lists this clonotype with a few counts. Its antigen remains undetermined. No clone much larger than this one lies a single base away; base qualities are absent. cDNA synthesis used template-switch 5'RACE with a primer carrying a 10-nucleotide random unique molecular identifier tagging each TCR transcript. Each sequencing run produced over 190 million TCR-beta sequences covering 15-18 subjects. Total RNA was extracted with the RNeasy kit. The KAPA Real-time Library Amplification kit was used to amplify TCR-beta VDJ regions with primers for the TCR constant region and the 5'RACE anchor. A first PCR added sample indexes and Illumina adaptors, after which a second PCR increased the library yield. The roughly 650 bp TCR product was size-selected on a 2% E-gel SizeSelection system after Ampure bead purification. Before pooling, library quality was assessed on a Bioanalyzer, concentration was determined with Qubit, and library quantification was performed with the Kapa Library Quantification kit. Paired-end 2 x 150 bp sequencing of the libraries was performed on an Illumina HiSeq 2500. To increase sequence diversity, about 24-32% phiX was spiked into each library pool. Regarding the original processing steps: Quality-filtered reads were processed with the UMI-based MiGEC pipeline, and over 90% of raw TCR sequences were removed by the MiGEC pipeline during error correction. VDJ genes were aligned to IMGT germline references, and clonotypes were defined by unique CDR3 amino acid sequence plus V-J genes. VDJtools evaluated clonal expansion, Shannon diversity and CDR3 relatedness (CalcPairwiseDistances, ClusterSamples); CLCbio workbench built phylogenetic trees. A clone was classed as expanded if it had 8 or more unique UMIs, a cutoff based on coefficient-of-variation modelling across technical triplicates. In TCRdb, the public reads were trimmed at Q25 with fastp and aligned with MiXCR, with productive beta chains retained. Each CDR3 protein appears once, grouped with its most common genes and DNA. The V and J calls follow TCRdb's processing rather than the paper's. For this sample the table gives about 49,000 distinct CDR3 sequences, of which around 13% were detected only once. 4.5% to 5.5% of the sample is held by the ten biggest clonotypes.

The meaning of the sample's time point label: longitudinal time-point 2. For unsorted PBMC libraries, 2 million PBMCs were used after storage in RNAlater at -80 degrees C until RNA extraction. Peripheral blood was subjected to Ficoll-Hypaque density gradient centrifugation to isolate PBMCs, which were then cryopreserved in liquid nitrogen. The sequence was collected from a male donor with HTLV-1-associated myelopathy (HAM/TSP). Material for sequencing was PBMCs.

CDR3 protein: CSAKTDYYEQYF. DNA sequence: TGCAGTGCTAAAACAGATTACTACGAGCAGTACTTC. The chain links TRBV20-1 with TRBJ2-7; a confident D gene designation cannot be given. The V and J ends are trimmed by 4 bases and 3 bases, leaving 10 bases between them. CDR1 and CDR2 were assigned from the germline V gene (reference sequence) as DFQATT and SNEGSKA. Taken from cysteine to phenylalanine, the CDR3 has 12 residues. Only the CDR3 region is kept as DNA, spanning 36 bases read in frame from base 1.